This T cell receptor (beta chain) was identified in a study of type 1 and type 2 diabetes patients listed by TCRdb under 2016. With regard to the full study: Nine type 1 diabetes patients, a few type 2 diabetes patients and roughly six nondiabetic controls were recruited in China to form the cohort. Throughout the study, CD4 or CD8 MicroBeads on MACS columns were used to positively select CD4+ and CD8+ T cells from PBMCs. A total of some 19,000,000 paired-end reads were generated across the whole study. When roughly 20-cycle amplification was compared with approximately 25-cycle amplification, V gene usage looked similar, suggesting that primer efficiencies were similar and PCR bias was random. The TCRbeta libraries underwent paired-end sequencing on Illumina HiSeq 2000 or MiSeq instruments. Type 2 diabetes patients were included as a disease comparison group for the type 1 diabetes patients. The study profiled TCRbeta repertoires by high-throughput sequencing to compare type 1 diabetes, type 2 diabetes and nondiabetic individuals. Overall study outcomes, separate from this receptor: Only a limited number of T2D and control samples were sequenced, so some T1D-only HECs might also appear in more T2D or control samples. Only a few highly-expanded CD4+ clones (median one) were found in type 2 diabetes patients, and these clones made up a median approximately 4% of reads. Age and gender were not matched between study groups, possibly biasing interpretation. Type 2 diabetes and control samples had highly correlated V and J gene usage patterns, with the correlation between samples averaging roughly 0.97. In both CD4+ and CD8+ T cells, type 2 diabetes repertoires were highly diverse and significantly more diverse than type 1 diabetes repertoires.

The CDR3 sequence holds 13 residues, the cysteine and phenylalanine included. Of the read, only the CDR3 DNA is kept; its 39 bases are in frame from base 1. V and J lose 3 bases and 3 bases, and a span of 8 bases separates them. As encoded in the germline V gene, CDR1 is WSHSY while CDR2 is SAAADI. Every diabetic patient fulfilled standard classification criteria for type 1 or type 2 diabetes, and glucose and C-peptide were evaluated using WHO-recommended methods. Donors were excluded if they had other autoimmune diseases or infections within the previous four weeks. From each participant, about 10 milliliters of peripheral blood were collected. LymphoPrep density separation was used to isolate PBMCs. Details on this clonotype: Its antigen remains unidentified. Base qualities are missing; no much larger clone stands one base away.

Sequencing relied on an Illumina MiSeq. TCRbeta CDR3 amplification used genomic DNA from the sorted T cell subsets as template. Multiplex PCR with 30 forward and 13 reverse primers amplified the TCRbeta CDR3 region. AMPure XP beads were used to purify the PCR products, after which a second roughly 25-cycle PCR added indices and adaptors. Before sequencing, the libraries were purified from gel with the QIAquick Gel Extraction Kit. The paper's data handling went like this. Paired-end reads were merged using FLASH and were aligned with IgBLAST to IMGT V, D and J germline references. Reads with below 70% alignment identity to germline references were discarded, leaving some 10 million reads study-wide. CDR3 boundaries, reading frame and productivity were assigned according to IMGT definitions. Highly-expanded clones were defined as clones making up 1% or more of reads, and normalized Shannon entropy was used to measure diversity. Unpaired two-tailed t-tests were used to test group differences in Shannon entropy. TCRdb reanalyzed the raw reads on its own, using fastp at Q25 for trimming and MiXCR for clone calling, and kept in-frame beta chains. A single entry per CDR3 protein holds the most common genes and DNA from its merged rows. TCRdb, not the authors, supplied the V and J calls. The sample table contains fewer than 350,000 distinct CDR3 sequences; only one count was recorded for roughly 50% of them. Clones ranked in the top ten supply about an eighth of the sample.

The TCR originated in a man aged 18 to 30 with type 2 diabetes. The receptor chain draws on TRBV10-2 and TRBJ1-2; possibly the D gene is TRBD1, per 5 matching bases. The sequenced sample was peripheral blood mononuclear cells (PBMCs). CDR3 sequence: CASSDGRDYGYTF. DNA sequence: TGCGCCAGCAGTGATGGCAGGGACTATGGCTACACCTTC.